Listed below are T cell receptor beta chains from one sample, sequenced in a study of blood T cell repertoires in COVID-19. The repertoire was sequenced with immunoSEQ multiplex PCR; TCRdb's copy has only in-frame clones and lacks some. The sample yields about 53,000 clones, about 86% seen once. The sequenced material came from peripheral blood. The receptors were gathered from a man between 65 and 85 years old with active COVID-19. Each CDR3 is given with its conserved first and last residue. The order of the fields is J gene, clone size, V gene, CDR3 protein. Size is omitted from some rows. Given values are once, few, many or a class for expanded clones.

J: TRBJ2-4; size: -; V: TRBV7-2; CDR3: CASSQLAGAFRGYF
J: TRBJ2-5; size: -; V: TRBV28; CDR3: CASSLVPRETQYF
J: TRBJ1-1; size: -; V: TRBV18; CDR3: CASSPPLGARAKQAFF
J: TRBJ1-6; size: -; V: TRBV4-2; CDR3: CASSEPLGDSPLHF
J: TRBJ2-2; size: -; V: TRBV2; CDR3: CASSEKASGGWHGELFF
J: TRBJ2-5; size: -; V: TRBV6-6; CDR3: CASSYARGGAETQYF
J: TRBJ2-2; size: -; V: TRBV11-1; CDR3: CASSLQGAWGTGELFF
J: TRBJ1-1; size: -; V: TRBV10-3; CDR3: CASLPGHNTEAFF
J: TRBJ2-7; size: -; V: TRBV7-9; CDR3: CASSLEQGHYEQYF
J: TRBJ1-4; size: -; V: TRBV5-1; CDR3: CASSLGQGVTNEKLFF
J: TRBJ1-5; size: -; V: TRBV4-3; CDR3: CASSQDGGGRQPQHF
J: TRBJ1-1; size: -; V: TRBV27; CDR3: CASGGQGGTEAFF
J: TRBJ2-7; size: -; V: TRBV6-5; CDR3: CASSYSGTGRFEQYF
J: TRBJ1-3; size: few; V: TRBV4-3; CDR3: CASSQDAAGNTIYF
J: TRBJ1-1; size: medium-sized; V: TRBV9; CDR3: CASSAHGTENTEAFF
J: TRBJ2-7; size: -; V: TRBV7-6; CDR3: CASSFEQGFYEQYF
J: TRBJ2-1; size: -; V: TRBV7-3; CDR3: CASSKTDRGNNEQFF
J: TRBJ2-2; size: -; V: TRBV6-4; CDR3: CASRGLAGGLNTGELFF
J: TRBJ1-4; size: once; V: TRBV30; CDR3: CAWSLGTVSEKLFF
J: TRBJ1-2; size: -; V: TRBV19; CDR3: CASSANRRTGEGGYTF
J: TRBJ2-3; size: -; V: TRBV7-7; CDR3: CASSLAEEGSDTQYF
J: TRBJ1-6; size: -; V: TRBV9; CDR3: CASSPRAIGWNSPLHF
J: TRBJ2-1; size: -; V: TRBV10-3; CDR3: CAIRAGINVYNEQFF
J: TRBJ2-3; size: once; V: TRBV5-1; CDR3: CASSLLQGMDTQYF
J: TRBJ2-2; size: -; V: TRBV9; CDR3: CASTRQGVNTGELFF
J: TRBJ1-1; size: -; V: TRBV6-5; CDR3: CASSYSAGRKGTEAFF
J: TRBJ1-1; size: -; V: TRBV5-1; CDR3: CASSLDRNTEAFF
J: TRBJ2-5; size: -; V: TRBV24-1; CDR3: CATSDLPGTGKETQYF
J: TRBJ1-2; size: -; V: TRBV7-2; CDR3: CASSLTTGGGYTF
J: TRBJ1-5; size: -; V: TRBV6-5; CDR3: CASSYSRDQGERPQHF
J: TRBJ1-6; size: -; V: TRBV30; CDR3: CAWSVPTGSGNSPLHF
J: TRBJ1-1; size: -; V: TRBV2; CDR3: CASSDRGLTEAFF
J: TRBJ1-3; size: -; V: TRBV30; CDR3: CAWRGLAYGLSGNTIYF
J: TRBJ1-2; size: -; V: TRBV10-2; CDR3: CASRKGTAYYGYTF
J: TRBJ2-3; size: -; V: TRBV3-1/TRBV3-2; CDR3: CASSQDPGQGTQYF
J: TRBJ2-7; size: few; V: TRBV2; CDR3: CASKSDSYEQYF
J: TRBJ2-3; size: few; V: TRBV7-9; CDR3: CASSPPGLAGRDTQYF
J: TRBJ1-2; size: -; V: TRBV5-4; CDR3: CASSLRGYYGYTF
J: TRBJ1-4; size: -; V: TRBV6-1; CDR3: CASSDRQGGEKLFF
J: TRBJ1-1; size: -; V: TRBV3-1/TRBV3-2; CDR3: CASSQPGTGDMNTEAFF